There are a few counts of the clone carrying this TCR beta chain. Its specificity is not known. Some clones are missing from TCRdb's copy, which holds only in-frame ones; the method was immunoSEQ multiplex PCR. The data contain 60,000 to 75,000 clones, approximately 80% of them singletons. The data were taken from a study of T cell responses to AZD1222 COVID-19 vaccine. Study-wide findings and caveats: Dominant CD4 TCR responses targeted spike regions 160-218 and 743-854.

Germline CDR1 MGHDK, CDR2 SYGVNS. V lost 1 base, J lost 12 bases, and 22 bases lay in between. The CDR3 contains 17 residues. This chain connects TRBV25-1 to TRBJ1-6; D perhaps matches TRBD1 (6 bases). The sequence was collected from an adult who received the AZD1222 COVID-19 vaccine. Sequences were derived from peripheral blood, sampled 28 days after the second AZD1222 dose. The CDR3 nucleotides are TGTGCCAGCAGTGAATGGGGCCAGGGGCTCATGGGGGTACCCCTCCACTTT. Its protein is CASSEWGQGLMGVPLHF.